This TCR beta chain appears in the sequencing data of a study of blood T cell repertoires in COVID-19. Overall study: Samples came from the United States, Italy and Spain, spanning acute and convalescent COVID-19. Sample material is recorded as cDNA or gDNA derived from T cells, B-cell-depleted T cells, or PBMCs.

The CDR3 consists of 15 residues. V trimming: 5 bases; J trimming: 3 bases; junction bases outside the gene matches: 9. Per the germline V gene, CDR1 is SEHNR and CDR2 is FQNEAQ (reference sequence). As originally analysed: Amplification of reference gene primers provided the estimated nucleated cell counts. TCRdb's copy holds only in-frame clones and misses some; the assay was immunoSEQ multiplex PCR. For V, J and clone size, that table is used; D and trimming come from the DNA. The sample includes about 100,000 clones, about 87% of them seen just once. The sequenced material came from peripheral blood. The TCR comes from a man in his fifties with acute or convalescent COVID-19. The chain has TRBV7-9 and TRBJ2-7; TRBD1 matches 8 bases. CDR3 protein: CASSRFVGTGYEQYF. The CDR3 DNA follows: TGTGCCAGCAGCCGATTCGTCGGGACAGGCTACGAGCAGTACTTC.